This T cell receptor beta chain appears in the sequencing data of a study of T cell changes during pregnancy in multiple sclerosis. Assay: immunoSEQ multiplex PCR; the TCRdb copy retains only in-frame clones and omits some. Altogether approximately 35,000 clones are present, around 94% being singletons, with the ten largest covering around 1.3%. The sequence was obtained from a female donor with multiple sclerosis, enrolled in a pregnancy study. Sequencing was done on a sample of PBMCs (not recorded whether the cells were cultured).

CDR3 DNA: TGTGCCAGTAGTATAGTAACGGCCTATGGCTACACCTTC. The encoded protein is CASSIVTAYGYTF. The rearrangement uses TRBV19 and TRBJ1-2; D is uncertain. Germline V lookup: CDR1 LNHDA, CDR2 SQIVND (reference sequence). V dropped 1 base and J dropped 4 bases, with 7 bases sitting between them. The CDR3 is 13 residues long.